This entry concerns a single T cell receptor (beta chain). This specimen belongs to a study of blood T cell repertoires in COVID-19. Profiling relied on immunoSEQ multiplex PCR, and the TCRdb table lists in-frame clones only, not all of them. The table includes some 200,000 clones, around 82% detected once. What was sequenced was PBMCs or T cells enriched from blood (not recorded which). This sequence originates from a woman aged 60 to 75 with acute COVID-19.

The CDR3 sequence: CASSSQQGGPDRTQHF. CDR3 DNA: TGTGCCAGCAGTTCCCAACAGGGTGGTCCCGATCGGACCCAGCATTTT. The V call is TRBV6-5, the J call TRBJ1-5, with D possibly TRBD1 on 6 matching bases. Germline CDR1 MNHEY, CDR2 SVGAGI. The CDR3 sequence is 16 residues long. Trimming took off 4 bases at V and 11 bases at J, with 24 bases between the two ends.